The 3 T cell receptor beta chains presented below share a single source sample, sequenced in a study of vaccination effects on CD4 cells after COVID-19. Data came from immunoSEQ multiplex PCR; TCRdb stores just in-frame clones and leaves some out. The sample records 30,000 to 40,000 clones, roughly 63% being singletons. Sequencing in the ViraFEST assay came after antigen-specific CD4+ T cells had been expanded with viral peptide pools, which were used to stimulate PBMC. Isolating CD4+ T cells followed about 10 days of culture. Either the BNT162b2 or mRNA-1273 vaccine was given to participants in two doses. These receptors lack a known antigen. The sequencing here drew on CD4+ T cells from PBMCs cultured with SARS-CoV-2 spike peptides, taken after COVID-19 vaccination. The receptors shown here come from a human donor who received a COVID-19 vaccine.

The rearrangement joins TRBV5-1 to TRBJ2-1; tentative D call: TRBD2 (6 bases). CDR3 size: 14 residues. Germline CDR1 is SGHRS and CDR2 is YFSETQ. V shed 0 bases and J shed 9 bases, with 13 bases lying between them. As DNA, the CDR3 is TGCGCCAGCAGCTTGGATCGGGAGACGGGTGAGCAGTTCTTC. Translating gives CASSLDRETGEQFF. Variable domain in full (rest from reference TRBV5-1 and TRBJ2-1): KAGVTQTPRYLIKTRGQQVTLSCSPISGHRSVSWYQQTPGQGLQFLFEYFSETQRNKGNFPGRFSGRQFSNSRSEMNVSTLELGDSALYLCASSLDRETGEQFFGPGTRLTVL.

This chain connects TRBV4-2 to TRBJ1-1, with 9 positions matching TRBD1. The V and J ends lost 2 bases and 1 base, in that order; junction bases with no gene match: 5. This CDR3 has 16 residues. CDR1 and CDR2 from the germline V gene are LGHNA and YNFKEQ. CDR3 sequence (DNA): TGTGCCAGCAGCCAAACCGGGGGACAGGGGAACACTGAAGCTTTCTTT. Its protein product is CASSQTGGQGNTEAFF.

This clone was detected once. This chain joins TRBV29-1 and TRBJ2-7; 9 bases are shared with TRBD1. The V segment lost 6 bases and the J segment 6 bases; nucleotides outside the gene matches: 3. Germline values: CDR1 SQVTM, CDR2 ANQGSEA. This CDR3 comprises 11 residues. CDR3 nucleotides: TGCAGCGTAGGGACAGGGCGCGAGCAGTACTTC. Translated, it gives CSVGTGREQYF.